This entry concerns a single T cell receptor (beta chain). What it binds is not known. Trimming took off 3 bases at V and 4 bases at J, with 11 bases between the two ends. The CDR3 totals 14 residues. Germline V lookup: CDR1 SGHTA, CDR2 FQGTGA. These data originate in a study of blood T cells in healthy people across ages. Overall study findings and caveats: TCR beta diversity tracked closely with naive T cell percentage. Researchers deemed the diversity estimates from one million T cells underestimates. Whereas aged donors had fewer naive CD4+ cells, long-lived donors had more of them and higher diversity.

It was with a sample-barcoded 5' primer and a J-beta primer mix that a second PCR of roughly 7 to 11 cycles was run. Each cDNA molecule was tagged by a template-switch adaptor with 12 random nucleotides. TCRdb recomputed calls from the 5' RACE reads with MiXCR, one row per CDR3 protein. This sample has about 1.1 million distinct CDR3 sequences, with 30% to 40% found just once. The specimen sequenced was blood. The chain recombines TRBV7-3 with TRBJ2-3, with D maybe TRBD2 (5 bases). The sequence came from a man in his late teens or twenties in good health. CDR3 sequence: CASSFRGMSDTQYF. CDR3 bases: TGTGCCAGCAGCTTTCGGGGAATGTCAGATACGCAGTATTTT.